The sequence of this TCR beta chain was determined in a study of CD8 T cells in Susac syndrome (dated 2019 in TCRdb). Background for the entire study: The study used repertoire sequencing to test whether antigen drove CD8+ T cell activation and differentiation in Susac syndrome.

RNA was extracted using the RNeasy kit, and 0.5 to 1 microgram was reverse transcribed with random hexamers. The immunoSEQ multiplex PCR assay, covering 54 Vbeta and 13 Jbeta segments, was used to amplify TCR beta CDR3 regions. To correct PCR amplification bias, a synthetic template baseline was used for both primer optimization and computational correction. The original methods were these. Reads were annotated to V, D and J genes according to IMGT and were analyzed with immunoSEQ Analyzer, with only productive sequences retained. Clonality was calculated as one minus the Shannon entropy normalized by log2 of the number of productive unique sequences. For each patient and control, public and private clones were evaluated among the 100 most prevalent clones. Clones were defined as Susac-specific when absent from the healthy and MS cohorts, from roughly 1,100 published viral clones and from other ImmuneACCESS disease sequences. Through fastp at Q25 and MiXCR, TCRdb rebuilt clones from the public reads, retaining in-frame beta chains. For every CDR3 protein sequence, its rows merge into one entry that carries the most common genes and DNA. TCRdb's processing, not the study's, gives the V and J calls here. Here the sample has over 95,000 distinct CDR3 sequences; about nine tenths occur a single time. The ten largest clonotypes hold approximately 0.13% of the sample.

In the germline V gene (reference sequence), CDR1 corresponds to LNHDA and CDR2 to SQIVND. Counted from cysteine to phenylalanine, this CDR3 has 14 amino acids. Solely the CDR3 DNA is kept, with 42 bases framed from the first base. V is shortened by 1 base, J by 5 bases, and the region joining them spans 11 bases. This clonotype was recorded only once. Its antigen remains undetermined. Base qualities are not at hand, and no much larger clone is one base apart. One read gives only weak evidence. Peripheral blood CD8+ and CD4+ T cells from healthy donors, Susac syndrome patients and multiple sclerosis patients were profiled using high-throughput TCR beta sequencing. The healthy donors served as controls matched for age and sex. Bulk CD8+ and CD4+ T cells were purified by magnetic negative isolation, while CD8+ TEMRA cells were enriched using FACS. Blood was drawn into EDTA tubes, processed within 24 hours, and PBMCs were isolated by density gradient centrifugation. PBMCs intended for TCR sequencing were frozen in liquid nitrogen and were later thawed in a 37 degrees C water bath. Purity of sorted or isolated CD4+, CD8+ and CD8+ TEMRA cells was at least 90%.

What the work shows at the level of the full study, not this receptor alone: The number of individuals in the TCR sequencing and HLA analysis was recognized as being relatively small.

This clonotype originated in a human donor in good health. The chain uses TRBV19 and TRBJ2-5; TRBD1 is possibly the D segment (5 matching bases). Sequencing was carried out using CD4+ T cells from PBMCs. The bases read TGTGCCAGTAGTATAGCTACAGGCAGGGAGACCCAGTACTTC. Its coded protein is CASSIATGRETQYF. Reference TRBV19 and TRBJ2-5 genes cover what lies past the CDR3, so the full variable domain is DGGITQSPKYLFRKEGQNVTLSCEQNLNHDAMYWYRQDPGQGLRLIYYSQIVNDFQKGDIAEGYSVSREKKESFPLTVTSAQKNPTAFYLCASSIATGRETQYFGPGTRLLVL.